This TCR beta chain was sequenced for a study of shared clonotypes between healthy human individuals. Study observations and caveats: Relative to their counterparts shared across all four donors, non-shared clonotypes exhibited diminished generation probabilities.

As to this clone: Its antigen is undetermined.

Data came from immunoSEQ multiplex PCR; TCRdb stores just in-frame clones and leaves some out. Of about 680,000 clones in the sample, 90% to 95% were seen once. The J segment lost 3 bases and the V segment lost 9 bases, leaving 9 bases of the junction unmatched. The CDR3 extends over 14 amino acids. Germline CDR1 is SNHLY and CDR2 is FYNNEI. Only CD45RO-negative cells positively selected for CCR7 counted as naive CD8 cells, so terminally differentiated effector memory CD45RA+ cells were excluded. The sequence was collected from a man aged 30-40 years in good health. This chain uses TRBV2 with TRBJ1-2; 8 nucleotides agree with TRBD1. Sequenced material: naive CD8+ T cells sorted from blood. The CDR3: CASRTGQAHYGYTF. The CDR3 DNA reads TGTGCCAGTCGGACGGGACAGGCACACTATGGCTACACCTTC.